One sample yielded the 20 T cell receptor beta chains listed below, sequenced in a study of T cells in Graves' hyperthyroidism and ophthalmopathy (dated by TCRdb to between 2019 and 2020). The library was obtained by multiplex PCR. The sequencing machine was an Illumina HiSeq 2000. TCR beta CDR3 regions were amplified from RNA transcripts. A first-round RT-PCR of the TCR CDR3 used the HTBI primer set with the Qiagen OneStep RT-PCR kit. The public reads were reprocessed in TCRdb via fastp at Q25 and MiXCR, keeping in-frame beta chains. CDR3 protein sequences are deduplicated, and each keeps its most common genes and DNA. This sample has 360,000 or so distinct CDR3 sequences in its table, and 18% of those were observed once. The leading ten clones occupy 15% to 19% of the sample. The sequencing sample was made of blood. Receptors were obtained from a woman aged 40 to 55 with Graves' ophthalmopathy.

Worth noting for this clonotype: A much more abundant neighbour one base away suggests this may be a read error. The chain uses TRBV19 and TRBJ2-7, with TRBD1 as a possible D gene (5 bases). CDR3 size: 14 residues. The germline V gene has CDR1 LNHDA and CDR2 SQIVND (reference sequence). V dropped 1 base and J dropped 1 base, with 8 bases sitting between them. CDR3 sequence reads: CASSIGAGSYEQYF. The CDR3 DNA is TGTGCCAGTAGTATAGGGGCAGGGTCCTACGAGCAGTACTTC.

This clonotype was recorded at least ten times. An end of the junction differs from the germline gene, which may be a read error. The CDR3 loop is CAGSSGLSTEAFF. For the CDR3, the DNA is TGTGCCGGCAGTTCCGGACTGAGCACTGAAGCTTTCTTT. The chain recombines TRBV6-5 with TRBJ1-1; D remains ambiguous. Germline CDR1 reads MNHEY; CDR2 reads SVGAGI. This CDR3 is 13 amino acids long.

This clonotype has at least ten counts. The chain couples TRBV27 to TRBJ1-1, with no clear D. Trimming took off 8 bases at V and 1 base at J, with 17 bases between the two ends. Germline CDR1 is MNHEY and CDR2 is SMNVEV (reference sequence). CDR3 size: 15 residues. This CDR3 reads CASQSWRSENTEAFF. DNA for the CDR3: TGTGCCAGCCAAAGTTGGCGCAGCGAGAACACTGAAGCTTTCTTT.

The sample holds many counts of this clonotype. The chain combines TRBV28 with TRBJ2-7; D remains ambiguous. Germline V gives CDR1 MDHEN, CDR2 SYDVKM. V was cut by 3 bases and J by 0 bases, with 9 bases left in between. The CDR3 is made up of 14 amino acids. CDR3 sequence: CASSFPGSSYEQYF. The CDR3 DNA is TGTGCCAGCAGTTTCCCGGGTTCCTCCTACGAGCAGTACTTC. The full variable domain, its missing parts supplied by reference TRBV28 and TRBJ2-7, is DVKVTQSSRYLVKRTGEKVFLECVQDMDHENMFWYRQDPGLGLRLIYFSYDVKMKEKGDIPEGYSVSREKKERFSLILESASTNQTSMYLCASSFPGSSYEQYFGPGTRLTVT.

In regard to this clonotype: The junction departs from germline at one end; a sequencing error may be responsible. J is TRBJ2-7 and V is TRBV20-1, with D tentatively TRBD2 (6 bases). Germline values: CDR1 DFQATT, CDR2 SNEGSKA (reference sequence). There are 14 residues in the CDR3. The CDR3 coding sequence is TGCAGTGCCGCGGGAAATCTAGCCTTCTACGAGCAGTCCTTC. This translates into CSAAGNLAFYEQSF.

The rearrangement uses TRBV20-1 and TRBJ1-2; TRBD1 matches 11 bases. Trimming cost V 5 bases and J 8 bases; bases outside gene matches: 4. This CDR3 has 12 residues. Germline lookup yields CDR1 DFQATT and CDR2 SNEGSKA (reference sequence). This CDR3 reads CSARTGGFGYTF. The CDR3 DNA reads as TGCAGTGCTCGGACAGGGGGCTTCGGCTACACCTTC.

The rearrangement uses TRBV12-3 or TRBV12-4 and TRBJ2-4, with 12 bases aligning to TRBD2. Trimming took 6 bases from V and 8 from J; bases not matched to a gene: 8. The CDR3 covers 15 residues. In DNA form, the CDR3 reads TGTGCCAGCAGCCCCTCTAGCGGGAGGGGAGACATTCAGTACTTC. Translation: CASSPSSGRGDIQYF.

This clonotype appeared many times. The CDR3 loop is CASSLSTLPYNSPLHF. The CDR3 DNA reads TGTGCCAGCAGTTTATCGACCCTGCCTTATAATTCACCCCTCCACTTT. V is TRBV27 and J is TRBJ1-6; D unresolved. CDR3 length equals 16 residues. V was shortened by 0 bases and J by 4 bases, with 10 bases between the two germline ends. CDR1 MNHEY and CDR2 SMNVEV come from the germline V gene (reference sequence).

This clonotype was observed at least ten times. The chain has TRBV27 and TRBJ2-7, with D possibly matching TRBD2 (5 bases). Trimming removed 6 bases at V and 2 bases at J, with 17 bases between. Germline loops: CDR1 MNHEY, CDR2 SMNVEV (reference sequence). The CDR3 is 15 amino acids. CDR3 amino acids: CASRVQRTDTYEQYF. The CDR3 bases are TGTGCCAGCAGAGTACAGAGGACTGATACCTACGAGCAGTACTTC.

V and J are TRBV3-1 and TRBJ1-2; D unclear. The germline CDR1 and CDR2 sequences are LGHDT and YNNKEL (reference sequence). V lost 4 bases, J lost 6 bases, and 18 bases lay in between. The CDR3 loop spans 15 amino acids. The DNA for the CDR3 is TGTGCCAGCAGCCCGGCCATGTGGGTTTCTAATGGCTACACCTTC. Residues: CASSPAMWVSNGYTF.

This clonotype was seen ten or more times. A much larger clone sits a single nucleotide away, making a read error possible. This chain uses TRBV11-2 with TRBJ1-1, with D maybe TRBD1 (5 bases). The germline V gene has CDR1 SGHAT and CDR2 FQNNGV. V dropped 4 bases and J dropped 0 bases, with 15 bases sitting between them. CDR3 size: 16 residues. The CDR3, as DNA: TGTGCCAGCAGCTCCGGGGCAGTTACCATGAACACTGAAGCTTTCTTT. Translating gives CASSSGAVTMNTEAFF. Complete variable domain (other parts from reference TRBV11-2 and TRBJ1-1): EAGVAQSPRYKIIEKRQSVAFWCNPISGHATLYWYQQILGQGPKLLIQFQNNGVVDDSQLPKDRFSAERLKGVDSTLKIQPAKLEDSAVYLCASSSGAVTMNTEAFFGQGTRLTVV.

Many counts were recorded for this clonotype. The chain uses TRBV28 and TRBJ2-5, with TRBD1 identical over 12 bases. The CDR3 loop spans 17 amino acids. The germline V gene has CDR1 MDHEN and CDR2 SYDVKM. After removal of 5 bases from V and 5 bases from J, the junction contained 12 bases not matched to a gene. This CDR3 is CASSGGTGGEVWETQYF. DNA for the CDR3: TGTGCCAGCAGTGGCGGGACAGGGGGCGAAGTATGGGAGACCCAGTACTTC.

This clonotype was seen a few times. The chain combines TRBV5-1 with TRBJ1-1; the D gene is possibly TRBD1 (6 bases). Germline V lookup: CDR1 SGHRS, CDR2 YFSETQ. Trimming pared 0 bases from V and 5 bases from J, leaving 11 bases between. CDR3 length: 14 residues. The CDR3 DNA sequence: TGCGCCAGCAGCTTGGCGTTCAGGGGTACTGAAGCTTTCTTT. Protein product: CASSLAFRGTEAFF.

This clonotype has ten or more counts. The chain is built from TRBV15 and TRBJ1-5; D is undetermined. Trimming left V 0 bases short and J 7 bases short, with 13 bases between. The CDR3 runs 15 residues. The germline CDR1 and CDR2 sequences are LNHNV and YYDKDF (reference sequence). The CDR3 sequence: CATSRDRRAGQPQHF. The CDR3 region has the DNA TGTGCCACCAGCAGAGATCGAAGGGCGGGGCAGCCCCAGCATTTT.

This clonotype was detected many times. The V call is TRBV5-1, the J call TRBJ2-5; 8 nucleotides match TRBD1. The CDR3 is 14 amino acids. V lost 1 base and J lost 2; bases outside the gene matches: 1. Looked up from germline, CDR1 is SGHRS and CDR2 is YFSETQ. The CDR3 is CASSLTGGQETQYF. The CDR3 coding sequence is TGCGCCAGCAGCTTGACAGGGGGGCAAGAGACCCAGTACTTC.

The sample holds many counts of this clonotype. This chain connects TRBV7-8 to TRBJ2-5, with D maybe TRBD2 (6 bases). Per germline, CDR1 SGHVS and CDR2 FQNEAQ. V gave up 3 bases and J gave up 5 bases, with 16 bases separating them. The CDR3 has 15 residues. The CDR3 loop reads CASSLRGLVGETQYF. The CDR3 DNA follows: TGTGCCAGCAGCTTGAGGGGACTCGTGGGGGAGACCCAGTACTTC.

V is TRBV12-3 or TRBV12-4 and J is TRBJ1-1, with no clear D. V was pared by 5 bases and J by 3 bases, with 16 bases between. CDR3 length equals 15 residues. The CDR3 loop reads CASSPRRVSYTEAFF. CDR3 nucleotide sequence: TGTGCCAGCAGTCCCCGACGGGTTTCGTACACTGAAGCTTTCTTT.

This clonotype has ten or more counts. A clone one base away is much larger, so this may be a read error. This likely comes from a read error, as the CDR3 has no conserved phenylalanine or tryptophan at its end. The chain joins TRBV6-1 to TRBJ1-2; D not resolved. Trimming cost V 6 bases and J 6 bases, with 5 bases left between them. This CDR3 spans 10 amino acids. Germline values: CDR1 MNHNS, CDR2 SASEGT. CDR3 in amino acids: CASSRDGYTL. The DNA for the CDR3 is TGTGCCAGCAGCCGGGATGGCTACACCCTC.

This clonotype occurred many times. V gene TRBV7-8 combines with J gene TRBJ2-2; 7 positions agree with TRBD2. Germline assignment: CDR1 SGHVS and CDR2 FQNEAQ. Trimming cost V 1 base and J 5 bases; bases outside gene matches: 7. This CDR3 has 16 residues. CDR3 DNA sequence: TGTGCCAGCAGCTTAGTAGGGCTGCGGGAGACCGGGGAGCTGTTTTTT. It encodes CASSLVGLRETGELFF. Complete variable domain (other parts from reference TRBV7-8 and TRBJ2-2): GAGVSQSPRYKVAKRGQDVALRCDPISGHVSLFWYQQALGQGPEFLTYFQNEAQLDKSGLPSDRFFAERPEGSVSTLKIQRTQQEDSAVYLCASSLVGLRETGELFFGEGSRLTVL.

This clonotype was counted many times. V usage is TRBV6-5 and J usage is TRBJ2-5; TRBD1 might be the D (6 bases). Trimming stripped 10 bases from V and 1 base from J, with 22 bases between. CDR3 length: 16 amino acids. The germline V gene encodes CDR1 MNHEY and CDR2 SVGAGI. CDR3 residues: CAKWPYRVALQETQYF. CDR3 nucleotide sequence: TGTGCCAAATGGCCCTACAGGGTGGCCCTCCAAGAGACCCAGTACTTC.